This is a list of T cell receptor beta chains from one sample in a study of breast tumors, draining lymph nodes, adjacent tissues. TCRdb called the multiplex PCR reads again in MiXCR, with one record for every CDR3 protein. The sample records 130,000 or so distinct CDR3 sequences, approximately 30% being singletons. The material sequenced was axillary lymph node tissue. All receptors derive from a female donor with breast cancer. Some clones in this sample may be carry-over from other donors' samples. Both conserved end residues are part of each CDR3. The D gene is left open where the match is weak. Size is stated for part of the rows, as once, few or many counts, or as a class when the clone is expanded.

d_call: -; v_call: TRBV2; j_call: TRBJ1-3; clone_size: many; cdr3_nt: TGTGCCAGCAGAATTACACTGAACTCTGGAAACACCATATATTTT; cdr3_aa: CASRITLNSGNTIYF
d_call: -; v_call: TRBV5-8; j_call: TRBJ1-5; clone_size: -; cdr3_nt: TGTGCCAGCAGCATCGGACTGAGCAATCAGCCCCAGCATTTT; cdr3_aa: CASSIGLSNQPQHF
d_call: -; v_call: TRBV4-2; j_call: TRBJ2-1; clone_size: many; cdr3_nt: TGTGCCAGCAGCCAAGATTTGGCCGGGTACTACAATGAGCAGTTCTTC; cdr3_aa: CASSQDLAGYYNEQFF
d_call: -; v_call: TRBV7-2; j_call: TRBJ2-1; clone_size: once; cdr3_nt: TGTTCCAGCAGCCCCAGGGGTGACAGTAAGGTTGGGAGTGAGCAGTTCTTC; cdr3_aa: CSSSPRGDSKVGSEQFF
d_call: -; v_call: TRBV5-1; j_call: TRBJ1-1; clone_size: -; cdr3_nt: TGCGCCAGCAGCTTGGCCGACAAAGGTGAAGCTTTCTTT; cdr3_aa: CASSLADKGEAFF
d_call: -; v_call: TRBV12-3/TRBV12-4; j_call: TRBJ2-1; clone_size: many; cdr3_nt: TGTGCCAGCAGCCCGGAATTCAAGCGTGAGCAGTTCTTC; cdr3_aa: CASSPEFKREQFF
d_call: -; v_call: TRBV20-1; j_call: TRBJ2-3; clone_size: many; cdr3_nt: TGCAGTGCTAGAAAGGGGCAGATGGGCACAGATACGCAGTATTTT; cdr3_aa: CSARKGQMGTDTQYF
d_call: -; v_call: TRBV4-1; j_call: TRBJ2-7; clone_size: many; cdr3_nt: TGCGCCAGCAGGTCGGCAGGTTCCTACGAGCAGTACTTC; cdr3_aa: CASRSAGSYEQYF
d_call: -; v_call: TRBV6-5; j_call: TRBJ2-7; clone_size: many; cdr3_nt: TGTGCCAGCAGCGGGCGAGTGGGCGGGCAGTACTTC; cdr3_aa: CASSGRVGGQYF
d_call: -; v_call: TRBV2; j_call: TRBJ2-3; clone_size: -; cdr3_nt: TGTGCCAGCAGTAACGGGGGAGTGACAGATACGCAGTATTTT; cdr3_aa: CASSNGGVTDTQYF
d_call: -; v_call: TRBV6-5; j_call: TRBJ1-2; clone_size: -; cdr3_nt: TGTGCCAGCAGTTACAGCGGGGACGGATATGGCTACACCTTC; cdr3_aa: CASSYSGDGYGYTF
d_call: -; v_call: TRBV5-1; j_call: TRBJ2-2; clone_size: many; cdr3_nt: TGCGCCAGCAGCTTCTCGTTTGAAAACCCCACTGCGAACACCGGGGAGCTGTTTTTT; cdr3_aa: CASSFSFENPTANTGELFF
d_call: -; v_call: TRBV24-1; j_call: TRBJ2-7; clone_size: many; cdr3_nt: TGTGCCACCAGTGCACCGCCAGGGAGGGAGCAGTACTTC; cdr3_aa: CATSAPPGREQYF
d_call: TRBD1; v_call: TRBV30; j_call: TRBJ1-2; clone_size: many; cdr3_nt: TGTGCCTGGAGTGTTCCAGGGGGCTACTATGGCTACACCTTC; cdr3_aa: CAWSVPGGYYGYTF
d_call: TRBD1; v_call: TRBV5-1; j_call: TRBJ2-3; clone_size: once; cdr3_nt: TGCGCCAGCAGCAAGGACAGGGCTGGAAACACAGATACGCAGTATTTT; cdr3_aa: CASSKDRAGNTDTQYF